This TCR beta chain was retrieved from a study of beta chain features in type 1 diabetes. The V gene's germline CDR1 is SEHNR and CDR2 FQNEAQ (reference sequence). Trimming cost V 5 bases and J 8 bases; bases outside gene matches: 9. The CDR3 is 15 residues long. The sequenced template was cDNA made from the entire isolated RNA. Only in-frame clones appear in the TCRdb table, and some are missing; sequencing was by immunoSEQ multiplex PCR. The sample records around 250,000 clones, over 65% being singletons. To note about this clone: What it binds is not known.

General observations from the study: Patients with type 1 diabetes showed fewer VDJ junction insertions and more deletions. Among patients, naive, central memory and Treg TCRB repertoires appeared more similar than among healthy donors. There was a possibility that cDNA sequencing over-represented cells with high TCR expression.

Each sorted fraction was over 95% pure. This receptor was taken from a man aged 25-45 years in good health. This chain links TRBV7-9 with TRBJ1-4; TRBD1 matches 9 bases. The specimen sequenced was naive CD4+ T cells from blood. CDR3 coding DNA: TGTGCCAGCAGCACATCCGGGACAGGGAACGAAAAACTGTTTTTT. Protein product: CASSTSGTGNEKLFF.